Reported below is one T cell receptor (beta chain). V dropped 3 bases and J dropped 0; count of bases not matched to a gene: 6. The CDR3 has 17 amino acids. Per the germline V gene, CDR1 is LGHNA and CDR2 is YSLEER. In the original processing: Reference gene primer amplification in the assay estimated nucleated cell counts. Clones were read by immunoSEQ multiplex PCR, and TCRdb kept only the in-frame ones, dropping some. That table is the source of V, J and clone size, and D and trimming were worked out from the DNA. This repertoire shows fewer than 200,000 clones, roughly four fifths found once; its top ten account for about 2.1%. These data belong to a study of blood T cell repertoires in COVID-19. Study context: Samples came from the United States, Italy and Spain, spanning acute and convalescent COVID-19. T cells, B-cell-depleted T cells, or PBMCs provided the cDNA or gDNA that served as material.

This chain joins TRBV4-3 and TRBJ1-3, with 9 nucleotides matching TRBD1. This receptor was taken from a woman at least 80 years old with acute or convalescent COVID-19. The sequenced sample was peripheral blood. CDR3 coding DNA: TGCGCCAGCAGCCACCTAAGGGACAGGGTCTCTGGAAACACCATATATTTT. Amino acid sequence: CASSHLRDRVSGNTIYF.